The 8 T cell receptor beta chains in this list originate from one sample, sequenced in a study of technical replicates of blood from a handful of donors. Method: immunoSEQ multiplex PCR; TCRdb's copy keeps in-frame clones and lacks some. Found here are over 70,000 clones, roughly 92% of them singletons; the top ten hold approximately 0.4%. Sequenced material: T cells isolated from PBMCs. The receptors derive from a human donor in good health.

The chain recombines TRBV7-6 with TRBJ1-1, with D perhaps TRBD1 (6 bases). The germline V gene encodes CDR1 SGHVS and CDR2 FNYEAQ. V was cut by 7 bases and J by 3 bases, with 12 bases left in between. This CDR3 is 13 amino acids long. CDR3 DNA sequence: TGTGCCAGCACGGGGGGCCTGGACACTGAAGCTTTCTTT. Protein: CASTGGLDTEAFF. The full variable domain, completed using reference TRBV7-6 and TRBJ1-1, is GAGVSQSPRYKVTKRGQDVALRCDPISGHVSLYWYRQALGQGPEFLTYFNYEAQQDKSGLPNDRFSAERPEGSISTLTIQRTEQRDSAMYRCASTGGLDTEAFFGQGTRLTVV.

The chain links TRBV2 to TRBJ1-2; possibly TRBD1 for D (5 bases). The V end lost 10 bases, the J end lost 9 bases, and 18 bases lay between the germline ends. This CDR3 contains 12 residues. CDR1 and CDR2 from the germline V gene are SNHLY and FYNNEI. CDR3 sequence: CATDSVGKSYTF. CDR3 nucleotide sequence: TGTGCCACCGACAGTGTTGGGAAGAGCTACACCTTC.

The chain combines TRBV19 with TRBJ2-1; D is perhaps TRBD2 (5 bases). Per the germline V gene, CDR1 is LNHDA and CDR2 is SQIVND (reference sequence). CDR3 size: 15 residues. Trimming shortened V by 3 bases and J by 5 bases, and 14 bases separated the two germline ends. This CDR3 is CASSMAGEFNNEQFF. The CDR3 nucleotides are TGTGCCAGTAGTATGGCGGGTGAATTTAACAATGAGCAGTTCTTC.

The V gene is TRBV5-6, the J gene TRBJ1-4; D is possibly TRBD1 (5 bases). V shed 7 bases and J shed 8 bases, with 12 bases lying between them. CDR3 size: 12 residues. Germline loops: CDR1 SGHDT, CDR2 YYEEEE. CDR3 protein: CASGGAGEKLFF. The CDR3 coding sequence is TGTGCCAGCGGAGGGGCGGGGGAAAAACTGTTTTTT.

J is TRBJ1-1 and V is TRBV6-1, with no clear D. CDR1 is MNHNS, CDR2 SASEGT, per germline. V lost 5 bases to trimming and J lost 7 bases, with 11 bases between them. The CDR3 contains 12 residues. CDR3 amino acids: CASSSWGGEAFF. The CDR3 DNA is TGTGCCAGCAGTTCTTGGGGAGGTGAAGCTTTCTTT.

V and J are TRBV9 and TRBJ2-7, with D maybe TRBD2 (6 bases). This CDR3 has 14 residues. V dropped 4 bases and J dropped 2 bases, with 13 bases sitting between them. Germline V gives CDR1 SGDLS, CDR2 YYNGEE. CDR3 loop: CASSLTGSTYEQYF. Written as DNA, the CDR3 is TGTGCCAGCAGCCTAACCGGGAGTACCTACGAGCAGTACTTC.

The chain links TRBV19 to TRBJ1-2, with 7 bases identical to TRBD1. The germline CDR1 and CDR2 sequences are LNHDA and SQIVND (reference sequence). This CDR3 region has 13 residues. V lost 7 bases to trimming and J lost 3 bases; unmatched junction nucleotides: 5. CDR3 sequence (DNA): TGTGCCAGTAAATTCGACAGGGACTATGGCTACACCTTC. Translated, it gives CASKFDRDYGYTF.

This clone was observed a few times. J is TRBJ1-1 and V is TRBV10-3; a weak D match, TRBD1 (5 bases). This CDR3 contains 11 residues. V gave up 5 bases and J gave up 8 bases, with 9 bases separating them. Germline-derived CDR1 and CDR2 are ENHRY and SYGVKD. CDR3 protein: CAISMGGEAFF. The CDR3 DNA sequence: TGTGCCATCAGTATGGGGGGAGAAGCTTTCTTT.